Listed below are T cell receptor beta chains from one sample, sequenced in a study of T cells in Graves' hyperthyroidism and ophthalmopathy. TCRdb ran MiXCR on the multiplex PCR reads and lists one entry per CDR3 protein. The repertoire has around 200,000 distinct CDR3 sequences, approximately 15% of them found once; the top ten carry roughly 30%. The material sequenced was blood. The receptors were gathered from a woman between 50 and 59 years old with Graves' hyperthyroidism. Both conserved end residues are part of each CDR3. D genes are given only for firm matches. The listing skips clone size in some rows; elsewhere it reads once, few, many or a size class.

CDR3 DNA	CDR3 protein	clone size	V gene	J gene	D gene
TGTGCCAGCAGCTTGGGAGGGGGAATCCAAGAGACCCAGTACTTC	CASSLGGGIQETQYF	many	TRBV7-9	TRBJ2-5	.
TGTGCCAGCAGCTTATCCGGGACAGGGGGCGTCGAGCAGTACTTC	CASSLSGTGGVEQYF	many	TRBV5-6	TRBJ2-7	TRBD1
TGTGCCAGCAGCCTGGCGGGGGTGGTAGATACGCAGTATTTT	CASSLAGVVDTQYF	many	TRBV3-1	TRBJ2-3	TRBD2
TGTGCCAGCAGCCAAGGACTAGCGGAGGCCTACGAGCAGTACTTC	CASSQGLAEAYEQYF	.	TRBV7-2	TRBJ2-7	TRBD2
TGTGCCAGCAGCGCCTGGACTGCGAACACCGGGGAGCTGTTTTTT	CASSAWTANTGELFF	.	TRBV9	TRBJ2-2	.
TGTGCCAGCAGTCGACTCGGGCCTCAGCCCCAGCATTTT	CASSRLGPQPQHF	.	TRBV12-3/TRBV12-4	TRBJ1-5	.
TGTGCCAGCGCCAGGGGCAGGGGGTACCAAGAGACCCAGTACTTC	CASARGRGYQETQYF	many	TRBV6-1	TRBJ2-5	TRBD1
TGTGCCAGCAGCGTAGGCCCAGGGGTTTATGGCTACACCTTC	CASSVGPGVYGYTF	many	TRBV9	TRBJ1-2	.
TGTGCCAGCAGCCAAGGGGAGCGGGACTATGGCTACACCTTC	CASSQGERDYGYTF	many	TRBV3-1	TRBJ1-2	.
TGTGCCAGCAGCTTGTATGGGTCGGGCGAGCAGTACTTC	CASSLYGSGEQYF	many	TRBV5-6	TRBJ2-7	.
TGTGCCAGCAGCCCTGGGACCCTAAAGGGGCAAGAGACCCAGTACTTC	CASSPGTLKGQETQYF	many	TRBV7-2	TRBJ2-5	.
TGCAGTGGGAGGAGACAGGGGAACACTGAAGCTTTCTTT	CSGRRQGNTEAFF	many	TRBV20-1	TRBJ1-1	TRBD1
TGTGCCAGCAGCTTAAAAGAGCCCCGTGGGCACAATGAGCAGTTCTTC	CASSLKEPRGHNEQFF	many	TRBV7-3	TRBJ2-1	.
TGTGCCATCCTCCCTTTGCGGGTTCTTTCGGTTGGCTACACCTTC	CAILPLRVLSVGYTF	many	TRBV7-2	TRBJ1-2	.
TGTGCCAGCAGTTTATATGGGCCGCTGGGAGAGGGCTACACCTTC	CASSLYGPLGEGYTF	many	TRBV27	TRBJ1-2	.
TGCGCCAGCAGCTTGAACAGACAGAATTCACCCCTCCACTTT	CASSLNRQNSPLHF	once	TRBV5-1	TRBJ1-6	.
TGTGCCAGCAGCTTAGCACAGGGCAATGAGCAGTTCTTC	CASSLAQGNEQFF	.	TRBV12-3/TRBV12-4	TRBJ2-1	.
TGTGCCAGTAGTCTCGTCCTACAGGGGAGCTATGGCTACACCTTC	CASSLVLQGSYGYTF	many	TRBV19	TRBJ1-2	TRBD1
TGTGCCAGCAGTTTCGGGTTTCCCATGAACACTGAAGCTTTCTTT	CASSFGFPMNTEAFF	.	TRBV28	TRBJ1-1	.
TGCGCCAGCAGCCGAAGGGTTGCGAACACCGGGGAGCTGTTTTTT	CASSRRVANTGELFF	few	TRBV4-3	TRBJ2-2	.
TGTGCCAGTAGTATTTACGAGAACACTGAAGCTTTCTTT	CASSIYENTEAFF	many	TRBV19	TRBJ1-1	.
TGTGCCAGTAGTATTACGGACAGACCATCTAATCAGCCCCAGCATTTT	CASSITDRPSNQPQHF	many	TRBV19	TRBJ1-5	.
TGTGCCAGCAGTGGACTCCGGGGGCTCAATGAGCAGTTCTTC	CASSGLRGLNEQFF	many	TRBV2	TRBJ2-1	.
TGTGCCAGCAGTGCACAGGGGATGGCCACCGGGGAGCTGTTTTTT	CASSAQGMATGELFF	many	TRBV2	TRBJ2-2	TRBD1
TGTGCCAGCAGCCGGACGTACAATCAGCCCCAGCATTTT	CASSRTYNQPQHF	many	TRBV11-2	TRBJ1-5	.
TGCAGCGTTGAACGCGGACAGGGGGCAGCCTACGAGCAGTACTTC	CSVERGQGAAYEQYF	many	TRBV29-1	TRBJ2-7	TRBD1
TGCAGTGCTAGAGGGGGACTAGCGGGGGGTGGGAACTACGAGCAGTACTTC	CSARGGLAGGGNYEQYF	few	TRBV20-1	TRBJ2-7	TRBD2
TGTGCCAGCAGCTTCAGTTTCCAGGGTAGCCTCCAAAATGAAAAACTGTTTTTT	CASSFSFQGSLQNEKLFF	few	TRBV7-9	TRBJ1-4	.
TGTGCCAGCAGTTTATTTACAGGGCCAGGGGCAGATACGCAGTATTTT	CASSLFTGPGADTQYF	many	TRBV27	TRBJ2-3	.
TGTGCCAGCAGTGAACAGGGGTACTCTGGAAACACCATATATTTT	CASSEQGYSGNTIYF	many	TRBV6-1	TRBJ1-3	.
TGCAGTGCTAGGTTACGGGACAGACAGGGTTTCTTT	CSARLRDRQGFF	many	TRBV20-1	TRBJ1-1	TRBD1
TGTGCCAGCAGCAAGGGACTAGCGCAAACAGGGGATACGCAGTATTTT	CASSKGLAQTGDTQYF	.	TRBV7-9	TRBJ2-3	TRBD2
TGCAGTGCGGTTTCCTACAATGAGCAGTTCTTC	CSAVSYNEQFF	many	TRBV20-1	TRBJ2-1	.
TGTGCCAGCGGACAGTTTAACAATGAGCAGTTCTTC	CASGQFNNEQFF	few	TRBV6-2/TRBV6-3	TRBJ2-1	.
TGTGCCACCAGCAGGGGAACGGGGGGCGACACAGATACGCAGTATTTT	CATSRGTGGDTDTQYF	many	TRBV15	TRBJ2-3	.
TGTGCCAGCAGTGGCCAGGGGGTATCCGGGGAGCTGTTTTTT	CASSGQGVSGELFF	many	TRBV6-1	TRBJ2-2	TRBD1
TGTGCCACCAGTGATTTGTCCGGGACAGGGGGCAACACAGATACGCAGTATTTT	CATSDLSGTGGNTDTQYF	many	TRBV24-1	TRBJ2-3	TRBD1
TGCGCCAGCAGTCTGACAGGGGGCAGGGGTTACGAGCAGTACTTC	CASSLTGGRGYEQYF	many	TRBV4-1	TRBJ2-7	TRBD1
TGTGCCAGTAGTATTACGGCAGGGGGACAGCCCCAGCATTTT	CASSITAGGQPQHF	many	TRBV19	TRBJ1-5	TRBD1
TGTGCCAGCAGTTCACAGGTCGGGAACACTGAAGCTTTCTTT	CASSSQVGNTEAFF	.	TRBV12-3/TRBV12-4	TRBJ1-1	.
TGTGCTAGTGGTCCGGGACTAGCGGGAGGAAGCTCCTACAATGAGCAGTTCTTC	CASGPGLAGGSSYNEQFF	.	TRBV12-5	TRBJ2-1	TRBD2
TGCGCCAGCAGCTTGGTATCCAGGGGGCTGACTAATGAAAAACTGTTTTTT	CASSLVSRGLTNEKLFF	many	TRBV5-1	TRBJ1-4	TRBD1
TGTGCCAGCAGCCAAGAAGCTGGGGGCGAGCAGTTCTTC	CASSQEAGGEQFF	many	TRBV3-1	TRBJ2-1	.
TGCAGTGCTAGAGATCTTACAGTTCCCTCCTATGGCTACACCTTC	CSARDLTVPSYGYTF	many	TRBV20-1	TRBJ1-2	.
TGTGCCAGCAGCTTCCGGGACAACTCTCGGTCACCCCTCCACTTT	CASSFRDNSRSPLHF	.	TRBV5-8	TRBJ1-6	.
TGTGCCAGCACGGCACTGAGGGTCTACGAGCAGTACTTC	CASTALRVYEQYF	.	TRBV6-1	TRBJ2-7	.
TGTGCCATCAGTGAGTCCCTAGCGGGGGTGGAGACCCAGTACTTC	CAISESLAGVETQYF	.	TRBV10-3	TRBJ2-5	TRBD2
TGTGTCAGCAGCCAATGGGATTATGGCTACACCTTC	CVSSQWDYGYTF	.	TRBV3-1	TRBJ1-2	.
TGTGCCAGCAGCTCCTATCCCGAGCTCTACGAGCAGTACTTC	CASSSYPELYEQYF	few	TRBV11-2	TRBJ2-7	.
TGTGCCAGCAGGTCGTGGGGGTTCGAGGGCACTGAAGCTTTCTTT	CASRSWGFEGTEAFF	many	TRBV28	TRBJ1-1	.
TGTGCCAGCAGCTTAGGACAGGGGGCAGCAGGGGCCAACGTCCTGACTTTC	CASSLGQGAAGANVLTF	many	TRBV5-8	TRBJ2-6	TRBD1
TGTGCCAGCAGTTACTCGGGGACAGGCAGTTCTACCGGCTACACCTTC	CASSYSGTGSSTGYTF	many	TRBV6-5	TRBJ1-2	TRBD1
TGTGCCAGCTCACCTCGCCGAAAGGTCACTGAAGCTTTCTTT	CASSPRRKVTEAFF	many	TRBV18	TRBJ1-1	.